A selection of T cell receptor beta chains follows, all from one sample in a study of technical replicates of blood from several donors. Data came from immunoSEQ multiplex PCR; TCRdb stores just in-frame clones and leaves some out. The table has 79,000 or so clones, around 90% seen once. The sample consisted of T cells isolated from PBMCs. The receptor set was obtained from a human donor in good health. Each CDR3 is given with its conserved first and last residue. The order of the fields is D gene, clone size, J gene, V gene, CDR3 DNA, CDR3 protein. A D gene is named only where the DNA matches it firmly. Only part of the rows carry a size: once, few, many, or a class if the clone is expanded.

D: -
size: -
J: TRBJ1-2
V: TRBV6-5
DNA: TGTGCCAGCAGAGTGTACGAGGGGGAAGGCTACACCTTC
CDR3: CASRVYEGEGYTF

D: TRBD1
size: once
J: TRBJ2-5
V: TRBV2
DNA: TGTGCCAGCAGTGAAGATAGGGGGCTAGAGACCCAGTACTTC
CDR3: CASSEDRGLETQYF

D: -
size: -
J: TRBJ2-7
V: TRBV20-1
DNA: TGCAGTGCCCGAGGGGGCTACGAGCAGTACTTC
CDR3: CSARGGYEQYF

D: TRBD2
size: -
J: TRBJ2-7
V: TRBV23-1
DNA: TGCGCCAGCAGTCTCAGGACTAGCGGGAGCCACGAGCAGTACTTC
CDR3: CASSLRTSGSHEQYF

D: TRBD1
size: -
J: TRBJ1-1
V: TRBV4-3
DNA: TGCGCCAGCACGACCCGACAGGGGATGAACACTGAAGCTTTCTTT
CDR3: CASTTRQGMNTEAFF

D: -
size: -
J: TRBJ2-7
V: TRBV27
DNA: TGTGCCAGCTACTCGAACCCCTACGAGCAGTACTTC
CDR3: CASYSNPYEQYF

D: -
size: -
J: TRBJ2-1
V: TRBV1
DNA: TGCACCAGCAGCCCGGGACTAGCGGGAGGGCCGAGCTCCTACAATGAGCAGTTCTTC
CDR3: CTSSPGLAGGPSSYNEQFF

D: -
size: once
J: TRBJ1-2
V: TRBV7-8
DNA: TGTGCCAGCAGCTCTACCCAAGGAGTGGAGGGCTACACCTTC
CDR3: CASSSTQGVEGYTF

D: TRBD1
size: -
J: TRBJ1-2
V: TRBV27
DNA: TGTGCCAGCAGTTTATCTGGACAGGGGGGCTATGGCTACACCTTC
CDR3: CASSLSGQGGYGYTF

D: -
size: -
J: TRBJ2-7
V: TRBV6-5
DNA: TGTGCCAGCCGTGGACCCGGGACGGGGGGACAAGAGCAGTACTTC
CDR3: CASRGPGTGGQEQYF

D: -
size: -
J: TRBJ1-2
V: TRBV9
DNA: TGTGCCAGCAGCGTAGTCTCTTCCTATGGCTACACCTTC
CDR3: CASSVVSSYGYTF

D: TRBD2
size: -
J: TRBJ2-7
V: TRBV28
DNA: TGTGCCAGCAGTTTTAGCGGGGCTAGGAGGGAGCAGTACTTC
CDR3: CASSFSGARREQYF

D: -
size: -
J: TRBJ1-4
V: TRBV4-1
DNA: TGCGCCAGCAGCCAAAGGACAGCGGCAACTAATGAAAAACTGTTTTTT
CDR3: CASSQRTAATNEKLFF

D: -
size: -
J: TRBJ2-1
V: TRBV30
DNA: TGTGCCTGGAATTACAGGGAATCCGAGCAGTTCTTC
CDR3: CAWNYRESEQFF

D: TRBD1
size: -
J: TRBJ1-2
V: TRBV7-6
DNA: TGTGCCAGCAGCTCAACTCAGGGGGACTATGGCTACACCTTC
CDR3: CASSSTQGDYGYTF

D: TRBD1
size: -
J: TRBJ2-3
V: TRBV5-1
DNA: TGCGCCAGCAGCGCGGACAGGGGGCCAGATACGCAGTATTTT
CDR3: CASSADRGPDTQYF

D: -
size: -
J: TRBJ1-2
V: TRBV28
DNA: TGTGCCAGCAGTTCAAACTATGGCTACACCTTC
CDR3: CASSSNYGYTF

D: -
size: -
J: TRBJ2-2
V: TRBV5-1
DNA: TGCGCCAGCAGCTTGCCCAGTACTAGTGCCGGGGAGCTGTTTTTT
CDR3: CASSLPSTSAGELFF

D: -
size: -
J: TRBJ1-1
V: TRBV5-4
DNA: TGTGCCAGCAGCTTCGACGGAGAGGACACTGAAGCTTTCTTT
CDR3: CASSFDGEDTEAFF

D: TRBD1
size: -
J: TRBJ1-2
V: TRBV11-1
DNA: TGTGCCAGCAGCCTGTCAGGGGGTGTCTATGGCTACACCTTC
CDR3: CASSLSGGVYGYTF

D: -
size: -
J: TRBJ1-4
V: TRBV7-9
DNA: TGTGCCAGCAGCTTAGGTCAGGGAAATGAAAAACTGTTTTTT
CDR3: CASSLGQGNEKLFF

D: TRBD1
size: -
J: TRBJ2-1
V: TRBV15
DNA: TGTGCCACCAGCGATTCCGGGACAGCGTTGGAGCAGTTCTTC
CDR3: CATSDSGTALEQFF

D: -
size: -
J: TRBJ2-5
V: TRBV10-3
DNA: TGTGCCATCAGTGAGTCGGGAGTGCAAGAGACCCAGTACTTC
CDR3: CAISESGVQETQYF

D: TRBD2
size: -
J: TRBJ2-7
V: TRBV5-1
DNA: TGCGCCAGCAGACCAGGGACTAGCGGGATTTACGAGCAGTACTTC
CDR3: CASRPGTSGIYEQYF

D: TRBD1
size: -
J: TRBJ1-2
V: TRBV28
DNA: TGTGCCAGCAGTAAGACCGGGACAGGCTTTAACTATGGCTACACCTTC
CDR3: CASSKTGTGFNYGYTF

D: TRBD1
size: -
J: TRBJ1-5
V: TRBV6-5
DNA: TGTGCCAGCAGTCTAACAGGGGGAAGGGATCAGCCCCAGCATTTT
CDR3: CASSLTGGRDQPQHF

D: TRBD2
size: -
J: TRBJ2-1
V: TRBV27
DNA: TGTGCCAGCAGTTCTTTAGCGGGATTCTACAATGAGCAGTTCTTC
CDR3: CASSSLAGFYNEQFF

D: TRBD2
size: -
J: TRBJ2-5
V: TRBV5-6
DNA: TGTGCCAGCAGCTTGGCGGGAGGGCCCTTAGAGACCCAGTACTTC
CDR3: CASSLAGGPLETQYF

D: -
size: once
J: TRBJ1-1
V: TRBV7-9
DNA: TGTGCCAGCAGCCCGCAGGGGTCCACTGAAGCTTTCTTT
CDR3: CASSPQGSTEAFF

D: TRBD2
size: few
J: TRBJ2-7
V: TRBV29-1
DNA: TGCAGCGTTGCATTGGGACTAGCGTCCTACGAGCAGTACTTC
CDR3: CSVALGLASYEQYF

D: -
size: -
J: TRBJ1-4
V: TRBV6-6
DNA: TGTGCCAGCAGTTATCGGGACATAGGTGAAAAACTGTTTTTT
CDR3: CASSYRDIGEKLFF

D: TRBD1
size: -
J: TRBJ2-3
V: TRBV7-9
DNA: TGTGCCAGCAGCCCTACGACAGGGAAACATCAGGCCACAGATACGCAGTATTTT
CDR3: CASSPTTGKHQATDTQYF

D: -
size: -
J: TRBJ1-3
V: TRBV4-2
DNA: TGTGCCAGCAGCCAAGATATTACTGGAAACACCATATATTTT
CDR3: CASSQDITGNTIYF

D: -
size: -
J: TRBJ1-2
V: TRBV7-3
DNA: TGTGCCAGCAGCCCTACAGGGATCAACTATGGCTACACCTTC
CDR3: CASSPTGINYGYTF

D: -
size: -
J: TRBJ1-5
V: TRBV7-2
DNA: TGTGCCAGCAGCTTGGCAAATAGCAATCAGCCCCAGCATTTT
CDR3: CASSLANSNQPQHF

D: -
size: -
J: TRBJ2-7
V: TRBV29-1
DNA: TGCAGCGTTGAAGGTATAGGGAGCTACGAGCAGTACTTC
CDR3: CSVEGIGSYEQYF

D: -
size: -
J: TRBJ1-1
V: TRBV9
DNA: TGTGCCAGCAGCGTAGGGCCAGGGAACACTGAAGCTTTCTTT
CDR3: CASSVGPGNTEAFF

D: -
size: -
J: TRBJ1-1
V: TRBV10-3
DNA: TGTGCCATCAGTGAGATTGAGGGAAGAGAAGCTTTCTTT
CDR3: CAISEIEGREAFF

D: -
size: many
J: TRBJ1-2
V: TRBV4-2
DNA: TGTGCCAGCAGCCTTGACACGAGAAACTATGGCTACACCTTC
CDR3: CASSLDTRNYGYTF

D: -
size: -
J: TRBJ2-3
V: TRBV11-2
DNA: TGTGCCAGCAGCTTAGGGGGAGGGGGGAATAGGATAAGACCAGATACGCAGTATTTT
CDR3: CASSLGGGGNRIRPDTQYF

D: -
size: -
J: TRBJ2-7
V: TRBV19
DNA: TGTGCCACCCCTCCGAGGGAGCGGGAGCAGTACTTC
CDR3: CATPPREREQYF

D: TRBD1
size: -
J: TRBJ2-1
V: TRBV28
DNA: TGTGCCAGCACCATAGCAGGGGGCGAGGCGCAGTTCTTC
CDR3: CASTIAGGEAQFF

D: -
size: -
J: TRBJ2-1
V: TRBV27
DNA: TGTGCCACCCTGGACCTTTCTTCAGGACAGAATGAGCAGTTCTTC
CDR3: CATLDLSSGQNEQFF

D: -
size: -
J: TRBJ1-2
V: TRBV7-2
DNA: TGTGCCAGCAGCTTTTCCGGGGACTATGGCTACACCTTC
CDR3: CASSFSGDYGYTF

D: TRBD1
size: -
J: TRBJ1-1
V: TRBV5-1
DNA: TGCGCCAGCAGCTTGAGGGGGCGGGACACTGAAGCTTTCTTT
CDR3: CASSLRGRDTEAFF

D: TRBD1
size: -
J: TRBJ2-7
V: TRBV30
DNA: TGTGCCTGGAGCCCCGGGACAGGGGCCGTTAACGAGCAGTACTTC
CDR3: CAWSPGTGAVNEQYF

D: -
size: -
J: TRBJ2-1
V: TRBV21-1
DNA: TGTGCCAGCAGCAAGAGTAGCTCCTACAATGAGCAGTTCTTC
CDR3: CASSKSSSYNEQFF

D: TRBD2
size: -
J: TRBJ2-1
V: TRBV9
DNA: TGTGCCAGCAGCCCGAGCGGGAGGGCCCTAAATGAGCAGTTCTTC
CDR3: CASSPSGRALNEQFF

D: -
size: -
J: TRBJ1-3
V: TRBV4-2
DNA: TGTGCCAGCAGCCAAGGAGACTGGGGGGGGCCTTCTGGAAACACCATATATTTT
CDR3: CASSQGDWGGPSGNTIYF

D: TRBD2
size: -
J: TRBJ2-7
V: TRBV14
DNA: TGTGCCAGCAGCCACCTGGGCGGGAGGGCCAGTCGCGAGCAGTACTTC
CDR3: CASSHLGGRASREQYF

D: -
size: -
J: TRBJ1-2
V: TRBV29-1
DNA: TGCAGCGTTGAAAAACAGGAGGGCTATGGCTACACCTTC
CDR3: CSVEKQEGYGYTF

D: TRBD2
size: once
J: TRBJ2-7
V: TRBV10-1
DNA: TGCGCCAGCAGTGTTGCGGGGGGCTACGAGCAGTACTTC
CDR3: CASSVAGGYEQYF

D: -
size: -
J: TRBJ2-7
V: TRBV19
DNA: TGTGCCAGTAGTAGAGGAGGGGGCGGCTCCTACGAGCAGTACTTC
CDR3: CASSRGGGGSYEQYF

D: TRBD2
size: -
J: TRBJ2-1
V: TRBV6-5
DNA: TGTGCCAGCAGTTACTCGACTAGCGGAGCCAATGAGCAGTTCTTC
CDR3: CASSYSTSGANEQFF

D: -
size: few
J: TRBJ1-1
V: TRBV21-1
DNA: TGTGCCAGCAGCAAAGTCCGTCGCAGGCATGAAGCTTTCTTT
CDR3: CASSKVRRRHEAFF